This TCR beta chain originates from a study of CD8+ T cells in alopecia areata. Study details: Each day, treated patients took oral tofacitinib twice, at 5 to 10 mg per dose. People stayed on tofacitinib for 6 to 18 months, then stopped the drug for 6 months.

Patients with alopecia areata provided lesional scalp punch biopsies as well as peripheral blood. In each case, RNA was isolated and then reverse transcribed into cDNA as the sequencing template. The method was immunoSEQ multiplex PCR; TCRdb's version includes in-frame clones alone and lacks a portion of them. The sample contains about 120,000 clones, around two fifths of which appear only once. CDR3 length: 13 residues. Germline values: CDR1 SQVTM, CDR2 ANQGSEA. Trimming cost V 1 base and J 2 bases, with 8 bases left between them. General observations from the study: Besides other cells, scalp samples also yield sequences of resident alphabeta T cells from normal skin.

About this clone itself: What it binds is not known.

The material sequenced was CD4+ T cells sorted from blood. The receptor was isolated from a human donor with alopecia areata. The chain links TRBV29-1 to TRBJ1-2; tentatively, D is TRBD1 (5 bases). CDR3 in DNA: TGCAGCGTTGAAGTGGGACGGAACTATGGCTACACCTTC. It translates to CSVEVGRNYGYTF.